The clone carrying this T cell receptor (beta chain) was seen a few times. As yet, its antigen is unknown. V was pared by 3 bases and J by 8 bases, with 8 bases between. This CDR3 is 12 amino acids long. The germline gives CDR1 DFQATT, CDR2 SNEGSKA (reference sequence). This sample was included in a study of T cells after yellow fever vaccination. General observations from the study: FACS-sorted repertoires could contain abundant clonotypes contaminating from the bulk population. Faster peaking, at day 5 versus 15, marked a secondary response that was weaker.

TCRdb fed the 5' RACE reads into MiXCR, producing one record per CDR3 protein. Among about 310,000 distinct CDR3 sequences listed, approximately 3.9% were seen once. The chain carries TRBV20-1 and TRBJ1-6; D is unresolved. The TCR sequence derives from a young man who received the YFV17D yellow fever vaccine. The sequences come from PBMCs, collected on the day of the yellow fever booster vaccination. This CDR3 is CSARSVDSPLHF. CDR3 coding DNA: TGCAGTGCTAGGTCCGTAGATTCACCCCTCCACTTT.